The 26 T cell receptor beta chains below were found in one sample sequenced in a study of tissue T cells after allogeneic stem cell transplantation. Sequencing used immunoSEQ multiplex PCR; TCRdb keeps in-frame clones, though not all of them. The sample shows 6,400 or so clones, less than 55% of them seen only once. The time point is: mouse harvest day 7 after allogeneic transplant. The graft held 10^6 splenic CD5+ T cells and 10^7 T-cell-depleted bone marrow cells. The sequenced material came from lymph node tissue. The receptor source for this set is a female BALB/c mouse given C57BL/6 T cells with graft-versus-host disease after an allogeneic hematopoietic cell transplant.

As for this clone: The gene names given are mouse names. The read halts 1 residue ahead of the CDR3 end, with the missing end drawn from the germline J gene. The chain carries TRBV3 and TRBJ1-2, with 7 bases aligning to TRBD1. CDR3 length: 13 amino acids. J lost 6 bases, V lost 0 bases, and 1 base had no gene match. Germline CDR1 reads SNHLY; CDR2 reads FYNGKV (reference sequence). Partial CDR3 DNA: TGTGCCAGCAGCTTAGCCAGGGGGACCGACTACACC. Translated: CASSLARGTDYT. The CDR3 in its entirety is CASSLARGTDYTF. Drawing the rest from reference TRBV3 and TRBJ1-2, the complete variable domain is GPKVLQIPSHQIIDMGQMVTLNCDPVSNHLYFYWYKQILGQQMEFLVNFYNGKVMEKSKLFKDQFSVERPDGSYFTLKIQPTALEDSAVYFCASSLARGTDYTFGSGTRLLVI.

This clone is medium-sized within its sample. Gene names and germline refer to mouse. This CDR3 reads CASSLRLGVKDTQYF. The covered CDR3 bases are TGTGCCAGCAGCCTCCGACTGGGGGTAAAAGACACCCAGTAC. The chain combines TRBV5 with TRBJ2-5, with 9 bases that match TRBD2. The read ends 1 residue before the CDR3 terminus; that terminus is restored from the germline J gene. This CDR3 region has 15 residues. CDR1 is LGHNA and CDR2 is YNLKQL in the germline V gene (reference sequence). V dropped 4 bases and J dropped 4; count of bases not matched to a gene: 6.

Details on this clone: Gene names and germline refer to mouse. The CDR3 end lies 1 residue beyond the end of the read and is filled in from the germline J gene. Other DNA sequences from this sample encode an identical CDR3 as well. The chain is built from TRBV3 and TRBJ1-1; D call uncertain. Trimming shortened V by 2 bases and J by 0 bases, and 4 bases separated the two germline ends. The CDR3 runs to 13 residues. CDR1 and CDR2 from the germline V gene are SNHLY and FYNGKV (reference sequence). CDR3 sequence: CASSLRQNTEVFF. CDR3 DNA (partial): TGTGCCAGCAGCTTACGACAGAACACAGAAGTCTTC.

To note about this clone: Any gene name here is a mouse gene name. Read coverage stops 1 residue before the CDR3 terminus; the germline J gene supplies the remainder. V is TRBV5 and J is TRBJ2-5; TRBD2 aligns across 12 bases. This CDR3 spans 14 amino acids. The germline V gene encodes CDR1 LGHNA and CDR2 YNLKQL (reference sequence). The V and J ends lost 4 bases and 5 bases, in that order; junction bases with no gene match: 1. The CDR3 loop reads CASSPTGGADTQYF. CDR3 DNA, as far as it was read: TGTGCCAGCAGCCCGACTGGGGGGGCAGACACCCAGTAC.

This clone was found a few times. Mouse names are used for the genes. The read is 1 residue too short to cover the CDR3 end, so that end is filled in from the germline J gene. The V and J genes are TRBV23 and TRBJ2-7; no DNA check was done on the table's D call, TRBD1. CDR3 length: 12 residues. Germline assignment: CDR1 KGHTA and CDR2 FQNQQP. The CDR3 here is CSSSRDRYEQYF. CDR3 DNA, as far as it was read: TGCTCCAGCAGCCGTGACAGGTATGAACAGTAC.

This clone has just a few counts. Gene names refer to mouse genes. The CDR3 end is not reached by the read, which stops 1 residue before it; the germline J gene fills it in. The chain employs TRBV26 and TRBJ2-7, with D unclear. Looked up from germline, CDR1 is KGHPV and CDR2 is FQNQEV (reference sequence). Trimming removed 3 bases at V and 4 bases at J, with 7 bases between. The CDR3 extends over 12 amino acids. The CDR3 bases that were read are TGTGCCAGCAGTCTTAGTCAATATGAACAGTAC. Translating it yields CASSLSQYEQY. The complete CDR3 reads CASSLSQYEQYF. Combining the CDR3 with reference TRBV26 and TRBJ2-7 gives the whole variable domain NSKVIQTPRYLVKGQGQKAKMRCIPEKGHPVVFWYQQNKNNEFKFLINFQNQEVLQQIDMTEKRFSAECPSNSPCSLEIQSSEAGDSALYLCASSLSQYEQYFGPGTRLTVL.

For this clone: These gene names are mouse names. From the germline J gene comes the end of the CDR3, since the read stops 1 residue before it. The chain uses TRBV26 and TRBJ2-5; 11 nucleotides agree with TRBD1. CDR1 and CDR2 from the germline V gene are KGHPV and FQNQEV (reference sequence). The V gene end was trimmed by 4 bases and the J gene end by 6 bases; junction bases not matched to a gene: 3. The CDR3 has 14 amino acids. The DNA read from the CDR3 is TGTGCCAGCAGTCGGGGGACAGGGGGTGACACCCAGTAC. It codes for CASSRGTGGDTQY. The full CDR3 reads CASSRGTGGDTQYF.

In regard to this clone: Gene labels here are mouse ones. The read terminates 1 residue ahead of where the CDR3 ends, so the germline J gene completes it. The chain has TRBV26 and TRBJ2-7; 13 bases are a match to TRBD2. The V and J ends lost 6 bases and 0 bases, in that order; junction bases with no gene match: 5. Per germline, CDR1 KGHPV and CDR2 FQNQEV (reference sequence). The CDR3 sequence is 16 residues long. The sequenced CDR3 bases are TGTGCCAGCAGCCCGGACTGGGGGGGCAGCTCCTATGAACAGTAC. Protein sequence: CASSPDWGGSSYEQY. The whole CDR3 is CASSPDWGGSSYEQYF.

A word on this clone: Each gene name is a mouse one. The read stops 1 residue short of the end of the CDR3; the missing end is completed from the germline J gene. This chain links TRBV2 with TRBJ2-7; D remains unclear. The germline gives CDR1 LGHNA, CDR2 YSYQKL. The CDR3 length is 12 residues. The V end lost 0 bases, the J end lost 2 bases, and 2 bases lay between the germline ends. The part of the CDR3 DNA that was read is TGTGCCAGCAGCCAAGAAACCTATGAACAGTAC. Translated: CASSQETYEQY. The complete CDR3 sequence is CASSQETYEQYF.

Details on this clone: Gene names refer to mouse genes. The read ends 1 residue shy of where the CDR3 ends; the end is completed using the germline J gene. This sample includes further DNA sequences coding for the same CDR3. The V and J genes are TRBV29 and TRBJ2-4, with D perhaps being TRBD1 or TRBD2 (6 bases each). Per germline, CDR1 MSHET and CDR2 SYDVDS. V was trimmed by 5 bases and J by 0 bases, leaving 12 bases between them. The length of the CDR3 is 15 residues. The CDR3 is CASSLTGASQNTLYF. The CDR3 bases that were read are TGTGCTAGCAGTCTCACGGGGGCTAGTCAAAACACCTTGTAC. Together with reference TRBV29 and TRBJ2-4, the CDR3 gives the full variable domain: DMKVTQMPRYLIKRMGENVLLECGQDMSHETMYWYRQDPGLGLQLIYISYDVDSNSEGDIPKGYRVSRKKREHFSLILDSAKTNQTSVYFCASSLTGASQNTLYFGAGTRLSVL.

To note about this clone: Genes here carry mouse names. The read terminates 1 residue before the CDR3 end, so the remaining end is supplied by the germline J gene. The chain carries TRBV12-2 and TRBJ2-5; 10 bases fit TRBD2. V shed 4 bases and J 4 bases; nucleotides not matched to a gene: 4. CDR1 is SGHLS, CDR2 HYDKME, per germline. The CDR3 is 14 residues long. Partial CDR3 DNA: TGTGCCAGCTCCCCGACTGGGGGGAAAGACACCCAGTAC. Residues: CASSPTGGKDTQY. The complete CDR3 protein is CASSPTGGKDTQYF.

A remark on this clone: These gene names are mouse names. The read ends 1 residue shy of where the CDR3 ends; the end is completed using the germline J gene. The V gene is TRBV12-2, the J gene TRBJ1-2; D is unresolved. CDR1 is SGHLS, CDR2 HYDKME, per germline. The CDR3 covers 12 residues. V lost 0 bases to trimming and J lost 1 base, with 2 bases between them. The DNA read from the CDR3 is TGTGCCAGCTCTCTCGGAAACTCCGACTACACC. Translated: CASSLGNSDYT. The full CDR3 protein is CASSLGNSDYTF.

This clone appeared a few times. Gene names and germline match the mouse. The sequence runs out 1 residue before the end of the CDR3; the remainder is reconstructed from the germline J gene. V usage is TRBV16 and J usage is TRBJ2-3; 8 nucleotides line up with TRBD1. The CDR3 extends over 15 amino acids. Germline assignment: CDR1 SGHSA and CDR2 FRNQAP. V lost 2 bases to trimming and J lost 3 bases; unmatched junction nucleotides: 4. The sequenced part of the CDR3 DNA is TGTGCAAGCAGCTTACTCCCAGGGGGCGCAGAAACGCTGTAT. This codes for CASSLLPGGAETLY. The entire CDR3 protein is CASSLLPGGAETLYF.

About this clone: Gene names are mouse gene names. The read ends 1 residue before the CDR3 terminus; that terminus is restored from the germline J gene. The chain employs TRBV26 and TRBJ1-1; D call uncertain. CDR1 KGHPV and CDR2 FQNQEV come from the germline V gene (reference sequence). Trimming removed 6 bases from V and 3 bases from J, with 11 bases in between. The CDR3 covers 13 residues. The CDR3 reads CASSRTRDTEVFF. Partial CDR3 DNA: TGTGCCAGCAGCCGGACGAGGGACACAGAAGTCTTC. The whole variable domain, remainder taken from reference TRBV26 and TRBJ1-1, is NSKVIQTPRYLVKGQGQKAKMRCIPEKGHPVVFWYQQNKNNEFKFLINFQNQEVLQQIDMTEKRFSAECPSNSPCSLEIQSSEAGDSALYLCASSRTRDTEVFFGKGTRLTVV.

This clone is classed as medium-sized. Any gene name here is a mouse gene name. The read stops 1 residue short of the end of the CDR3; the missing end is completed from the germline J gene. The genes are TRBV20 and TRBJ2-1; perhaps D is TRBD1 or TRBD2 (5 bases each). Trimming took off 1 base at V and 3 bases at J, with 7 bases between the two ends. The CDR3 contains 13 residues. CDR1 is GFQATS and CDR2 is STVNSAI in the germline V gene. The sequenced CDR3 bases are TGTGGTGCTAGGGCCGGGGCCTATGCTGAGCAGTTC. It yields the protein CGARAGAYAEQF. The CDR3 in its entirety is CGARAGAYAEQFF. The variable domain in full, with the rest retrieved from reference TRBV20 and TRBJ2-1, is GALVYQYPRRTICKSGTSMRMECQAVGFQATSVAWYRQSPQKTFELIALSTVNSAIKYEQNFTQEKFPISHPNLSFSSMTVLNAYLEDRGLYLCGARAGAYAEQFFGPGTRLTVL.

A note on this clone: The genes and germline here are from mouse. The CDR3 sequence: CASSPSNTEVFF. The CDR3 bases that were read are TGTGCCAGCAGCCCATCAAACACAGAAGTCTTC. The V and J genes are TRBV3 and TRBJ1-1, with no clear D. The read ends 1 residue early relative to the CDR3; the germline J gene fills the gap. The CDR3 consists of 12 residues. V shed 5 bases and J shed 0 bases, with 4 bases lying between them. Germline-derived CDR1 and CDR2 are SNHLY and FYNGKV (reference sequence).

This clone appeared once. Gene and germline names: mouse. The read is 1 residue too short to cover the CDR3 end, so that end is filled in from the germline J gene. V gene TRBV13-3 combines with J gene TRBJ2-7; 11 bases are a match to TRBD2. From germline, CDR1 is NNHDY and CDR2 SYVADS. V trimming: 7 bases; J trimming: 0 bases; junction bases outside the gene matches: 3. The CDR3 sequence is 14 residues long. This CDR3 reads CASRDWGSSYEQYF. The DNA read from the CDR3 is TGTGCCAGCCGGGACTGGGGGAGCTCCTATGAACAGTAC.

As concerns this clone: Gene names and germline refer to mouse. The read terminates 1 residue before the CDR3 end, so the remaining end is supplied by the germline J gene. J is TRBJ1-2 and V is TRBV23. Germline CDR1 reads KGHTA; CDR2 reads FQNQQP. CDR3 length equals 12 residues. The CDR3 bases that were read are TGCTCCAGCAGTCAATCAAACTCCGACTACACC. Protein product: CSSSQSNSDYT. The CDR3 in full is CSSSQSNSDYTF.

Details on this clone: Mouse gene names apply. The read falls 1 residue short of the CDR3 end, and the missing part is taken from the germline J gene. The chain carries TRBV1 and TRBJ1-1; D call uncertain. From germline, CDR1 is NSQYPW and CDR2 LRSPGD (reference sequence). The ends were cut back, 3 bases at V and 1 base at J, with 9 bases in the middle. The CDR3 covers 14 residues. CDR3 amino acids: CTCSAPLGNTEVFF. The CDR3 DNA, read in part, is TGCACCTGCAGTGCGCCCTTGGGGAACACAGAAGTCTTC.

On this clone: The genes and germline here are from mouse. The read falls 1 residue short of the CDR3 end, and the missing part is taken from the germline J gene. The genes are TRBV26 and TRBJ1-4; no definite D call. V was trimmed by 0 bases and J by 7 bases, leaving 6 bases between them. CDR1 KGHPV and CDR2 FQNQEV come from the germline V gene (reference sequence). The CDR3 length is 13 residues. Incomplete CDR3 DNA: TGTGCCAGCAGTCTGTCAGGGAGCGAAAGATTATTT. Translated: CASSLSGSERLF. In full, the CDR3 reads CASSLSGSERLFF.

This clone is labeled as medium-sized. Each gene name is a mouse one. Read data end 1 residue before the CDR3 end; the end is taken from the germline J gene. The chain uses TRBV15 and TRBJ2-7, with D possibly TRBD1 on 6 matching bases. Germline values: CDR1 SGHND, CDR2 FRSKSL. Trimming took 1 base from V and 0 from J, leaving 10 bases between them. The CDR3 totals 15 residues. The CDR3 loop reads CASSLGGGSSYEQYF. CDR3 bases read: TGTGCCAGCAGTTTAGGAGGGGGAAGCTCCTATGAACAGTAC.

Relative to its sample, this clone is medium-sized. Genes here carry mouse names. The part of the CDR3 DNA that was read is TGTGCTAGCAGTTCCTCCAGGGTTGGTAGCACAGAAGTCTTC. Encoded protein: CASSSSRVGSTEVF. The whole CDR3 region reads CASSSSRVGSTEVFF. The rearrangement links TRBV29 to TRBJ1-1, with D perhaps matching TRBD1 (5 bases). Coverage ceases 1 residue before the CDR3 finishes, and the germline J gene fills in the end. Germline assignment: CDR1 MSHET and CDR2 SYDVDS. Trimming took 4 bases from V and 4 from J, leaving 16 bases between them. The CDR3 runs to 15 residues.

In the case of this clone: Gene names refer to mouse genes. The CDR3 goes on 1 residue after the read ends, and that part is filled in from the germline J gene. The chain combines TRBV31 with TRBJ2-2; no firm D call. The CDR3 covers 14 residues. The germline gives CDR1 GKSSPN, CDR2 SITVG. The V end lost 0 bases, the J end lost 4 bases, and 9 bases lay between the germline ends. The sequenced CDR3 bases are TGTGCCTGGAGTCTAGAACGCGGCACCGGGCAGCTCTAC. This sequence encodes CAWSLERGTGQLY. The full CDR3 sequence reads CAWSLERGTGQLYF.

This clone was seen only a few times. The gene names given are mouse names. The read stops 1 residue short of the end of the CDR3; the missing end is completed from the germline J gene. The chain combines TRBV13-3 with TRBJ2-7; either TRBD1 or TRBD2 may fit D (6 bases each). The germline V gene has CDR1 NNHDY and CDR2 SYVADS. CDR3 length: 14 residues. Between the trimmed V and J ends, which lost 2 bases and 0 bases, there was a span of 9 bases. The CDR3 DNA, read in part, is TGTGCCAGCAGTGAAGGGGGGTTCTCCTATGAACAGTAC. This translates into CASSEGGFSYEQY. The whole CDR3 sequence reads CASSEGGFSYEQYF.

As for this clone: These gene names are mouse names. The CDR3 end lies 1 residue beyond the end of the read and is filled in from the germline J gene. The V gene is TRBV5, the J gene TRBJ1-4, with D perhaps matching TRBD1 (6 bases). The CDR3 is 16 amino acids. V shed 0 bases and J shed 3 bases, with 11 bases lying between them. Germline CDR1 is LGHNA and CDR2 is YNLKQL (reference sequence). CDR3 DNA (partial): TGTGCCAGCAGCCAAGATGGGAGGGGGACCAACGAAAGATTATTT. Translating gives CASSQDGRGTNERLF. The whole CDR3 reads CASSQDGRGTNERLFF.

For this clone: Mouse gene names apply. The CDR3 extends 1 residue past the end of the read, so its final part is completed from the germline J gene. The rearrangement links TRBV13-3 to TRBJ2-4; 9 bases line up with TRBD2. The CDR3 consists of 17 residues. Germline values: CDR1 NNHDY, CDR2 SYVADS. The V gene end was trimmed by 0 bases and the J gene end by 0 bases; junction bases not matched to a gene: 5. The DNA read from the CDR3 is TGTGCCAGCAGTGATGGGCTTGGGGGGGCTAGTCAAAACACCTTGTAC. Translation gives CASSDGLGGASQNTLY. The complete CDR3 protein is CASSDGLGGASQNTLYF.